These 9 T cell receptor beta chains share one sample of origin, sequenced in a study of cytomegalovirus exposure and HLA in healthy donors. Sequenced by immunoSEQ multiplex PCR; TCRdb stores in-frame clones only, minus some. This sample carries some 150,000 clones, about 91% of them seen once, and the ten largest clones take 4.5%. Source material: PBMCs. Source of these receptors: a man aged 18-30 years in good health and CMV-seropositive.

V usage is TRBV4-1 and J usage is TRBJ2-1; 12 positions match TRBD2. V trimming: 4 bases; J trimming: 10 bases; junction bases outside the gene matches: 11. This CDR3 region has 16 residues. Per the germline V gene, CDR1 is MGHRA and CDR2 is YSYEKL. CDR3 region: CASSPSPGLAGGEQFF. The DNA for the CDR3 is TGCGCCAGCAGCCCTAGTCCGGGACTAGCGGGTGGAGAGCAGTTCTTC.

Concerning this clone itself: Other DNA variants within this sample encode the same CDR3. The CDR3 here is CASSLAGNQPQHF. The CDR3 DNA follows: TGTGCCAGCAGTTTAGCAGGGAACCAGCCCCAGCATTTT. This chain connects TRBV27 to TRBJ1-5; tentatively, D is TRBD1 (5 bases). There are 13 residues in the CDR3. Trimming left V 2 bases short and J 7 bases short, with 9 bases between. Germline CDR1 and CDR2: MNHEY and SMNVEV (reference sequence).

The chain couples TRBV28 to TRBJ2-7, with 8 bases fitting TRBD1. Germline lookup yields CDR1 MDHEN and CDR2 SYDVKM. This CDR3 is 14 amino acids long. V was clipped by 8 bases and J by 0 bases; unmatched bases: 6. The CDR3 spells CASGGQVPSYEQYF. In DNA form, the CDR3 reads TGTGCCAGCGGGGGACAGGTGCCCTCCTACGAGCAGTACTTC.

The chain employs TRBV6-5 and TRBJ2-7, with D maybe TRBD1 (5 bases). V lost 5 bases and J lost 3, with 8 bases in between. Germline lookup yields CDR1 MNHEY and CDR2 SVGAGI. The CDR3 contains 12 residues. CDR3: CASSTDIYEQYF. CDR3 in DNA: TGTGCCAGCAGTACGGACATCTACGAGCAGTACTTC.

The V call is TRBV29-1, the J call TRBJ2-4, with no clear D. The germline V gene has CDR1 SQVTM and CDR2 ANQGSEA. V lost 4 bases to trimming and J lost 4 bases, with 11 bases between them. The CDR3 runs to 13 residues. The CDR3: CSVARQEKNIQYF. CDR3 bases: TGCAGCGTTGCCCGGCAGGAAAAAAACATTCAGTACTTC. The complete variable domain, with remaining parts taken from reference TRBV29-1 and TRBJ2-4, reads SAVISQKPSRDICQRGTSLTIQCQVDSQVTMMFWYRQQPGQSLTLIATANQGSEATYESGFVIDKFPISRPNLTFSTLTVSNMSPEDSSIYLCSVARQEKNIQYFGAGTRLSVL.

The V and J genes are TRBV6-5 and TRBJ1-1; 8 nucleotides align to TRBD1. V was clipped by 7 bases and J by 6 bases; unmatched bases: 4. The CDR3 runs 12 residues. Germline-derived CDR1 and CDR2 are MNHEY and SVGAGI. CDR3 sequence reads: CASIKQGAEAFF. CDR3 DNA: TGTGCCAGCATCAAACAGGGGGCTGAAGCTTTCTTT.

The V gene is TRBV7-8, the J gene TRBJ1-5; D is possibly TRBD1 (5 bases). CDR1 and CDR2 (germline): SGHVS, FQNEAQ. V gave up 5 bases and J gave up 4 bases, with 21 bases separating them. This CDR3 has 17 amino acids. The CDR3 spells CASSPNGLSGVNQPQHF. The CDR3, as DNA: TGTGCCAGCAGCCCCAATGGACTCTCGGGGGTAAATCAGCCCCAGCATTTT.

The rearrangement links TRBV5-4 to TRBJ2-5, with D uncertain. The CDR3 is 13 residues long. V was pared by 1 base and J by 3 bases, with 7 bases between. CDR1 and CDR2 from the germline V gene are SGHNT and YYREEE (reference sequence). CDR3 coding DNA: TGTGCCAGCAGCTTGTCGCTAGAAGAGACCCAGTACTTC. It codes for CASSLSLEETQYF.

The chain employs TRBV2 and TRBJ1-5, with unresolved D. V gave up 3 bases and J gave up 3 bases, with 3 bases separating them. The germline V gene encodes CDR1 SNHLY and CDR2 FYNNEI. The CDR3 is made up of 12 amino acids. The CDR3 nucleotides read TGTGCCAGCAGTGACTCCAATCAGCCCCAGCATTTT. It translates to CASSDSNQPQHF.